The rows below give T cell receptor beta chains drawn from one sample of a study of blood T cell repertoires in COVID-19. Clones were read by immunoSEQ multiplex PCR, and TCRdb kept only the in-frame ones, dropping some. The sample has 150,000 to 200,000 clones; roughly 76% are singletons. Sequences were obtained from peripheral blood. Receptors originate from a woman in her 40s with COVID-19, enrolled during active disease. Each CDR3 is given with its conserved first and last residue. A D gene is named only where the DNA matches it firmly. The listing skips clone size in some rows; elsewhere it reads once, few, many or a size class.

j_gene,len,d_gene,abundance,v_gene,CDR3aa,CDR3nt
TRBJ2-1,11,-,-,TRBV11-2,CASSLGEGQFF,TGTGCCAGCAGCTTAGGCGAGGGGCAGTTCTTC
TRBJ2-6,13,-,-,TRBV24-1,CATSGTGANVLTF,TGTGCCACCTCAGGGACTGGGGCCAACGTCCTGACTTTC
TRBJ1-1,17,-,-,TRBV18,CASSPVHLGGGTREAFF,TGTGCCAGCTCACCCGTCCACCTGGGTGGGGGGACTAGAGAAGCTTTCTTT
TRBJ1-1,14,-,-,TRBV6-6,CASSPGTENTEAFF,TGTGCCAGCAGCCCGGGGACTGAGAACACTGAAGCTTTCTTT
TRBJ2-5,11,-,-,TRBV12-3/TRBV12-4,CASSLGPTQYF,TGTGCCAGCAGTTTAGGGCCTACCCAGTACTTC
TRBJ1-3,15,-,-,TRBV24-1,CATSEAGAAGNTIYF,TGTGCCACCAGTGAAGCAGGGGCCGCTGGAAACACCATATATTTT
TRBJ2-6,14,-,-,TRBV14,CASSQDMGANVLTF,TGTGCCAGCAGCCAAGATATGGGGGCCAACGTCCTGACTTTC
TRBJ2-3,15,TRBD2,-,TRBV7-6,CASSLGAGGLNTQYF,TGTGCCAGCAGCTTAGGGGCGGGAGGGCTGAATACGCAGTATTTT
TRBJ2-1,12,TRBD2,few,TRBV28,CASRSGTNEQFF,TGTGCCAGCAGAAGCGGGACCAATGAGCAGTTCTTC
TRBJ2-2,15,-,-,TRBV5-4,CASSLGTTNTGELFF,TGTGCCAGCAGCTTGGGTACTACCAACACCGGGGAGCTGTTTTTT
TRBJ1-3,14,-,-,TRBV2,CASSAPFSGNTIYF,TGTGCCAGCAGTGCCCCCTTCTCTGGAAACACCATATATTTT
TRBJ2-7,15,-,-,TRBV14,CASSQDLGASYEQYF,TGTGCCAGCAGCCAAGATTTGGGGGCCTCCTACGAGCAGTACTTC
TRBJ1-6,13,-,-,TRBV10-3,CAISGQSNSPLHF,TGTGCCATCAGTGGACAGTCTAATTCACCCCTCCACTTT
TRBJ1-3,13,-,-,TRBV3-1/TRBV3-2,CASSQGPGNTIYF,TGTGCCAGCAGCCAGGGCCCTGGAAACACCATATATTTT
TRBJ1-4,14,-,-,TRBV15,CATSRVGGDVRLFF,TGTGCCACCAGCAGAGTTGGAGGGGATGTTAGACTGTTTTTT
TRBJ1-2,12,TRBD1,-,TRBV4-1,CASGTGGYGYTF,TGCGCCAGCGGGACAGGGGGATATGGCTACACCTTC
TRBJ2-2,15,TRBD2,-,TRBV6-1,CASSDPGLASGELFF,TGTGCCAGCAGTGACCCCGGACTAGCTAGCGGGGAGCTGTTTTTT
TRBJ1-1,15,TRBD1,-,TRBV19,CASSIGTGGKLDAFF,TGTGCCAGTAGTATAGGAACAGGGGGCAAGCTCGACGCTTTCTTT
TRBJ2-7,14,TRBD1,-,TRBV19,CASSTTGVVYEQYF,TGTGCCAGTAGCACAACAGGGGTTGTTTACGAGCAGTACTTC
TRBJ1-5,15,TRBD1,few,TRBV19,CASLEGAGLLQPQHF,TGTGCCAGTCTCGAGGGGGCTGGTCTGCTTCAGCCCCAGCATTTT
TRBJ1-1,13,-,-,TRBV5-4,CASSLGVNTEAFF,TGTGCCAGCAGCTTGGGAGTGAACACTGAAGCTTTCTTT
TRBJ2-4,17,TRBD1,-,TRBV28,CASGLPGQGVAKNIQYF,TGTGCCAGCGGACTACCAGGACAGGGAGTAGCCAAAAACATTCAGTACTTC
TRBJ2-2,15,-,-,TRBV2,CASSDLRAHTGELFF,TGTGCCAGCAGTGATCTGAGGGCGCACACCGGGGAGCTGTTTTTT
TRBJ2-1,15,-,-,TRBV18,CASSPSGVLYNEQFF,TGTGCCAGCTCACCATCCGGGGTCCTTTACAATGAGCAGTTCTTC
TRBJ2-1,17,-,-,TRBV5-8,CASSLGSGNFNYNEQFF,TGTGCCAGCAGCTTGGGGTCGGGGAACTTCAACTACAATGAGCAGTTCTTC
TRBJ2-1,12,-,-,TRBV28,CASSLVGRKQFF,TGTGCCAGCAGTTTGGTGGGGCGGAAGCAGTTCTTC
TRBJ1-6,17,TRBD1,-,TRBV9,CASSVEAGTGVRSPLHF,TGTGCCAGCAGCGTAGAGGCTGGGACAGGGGTACGCTCACCCCTCCACTTT
TRBJ2-3,15,-,-,TRBV3-1/TRBV3-2,CASSPNRVGADTQYF,TGTGCCAGCAGCCCCAACAGGGTGGGGGCAGATACGCAGTATTTT
TRBJ2-3,15,TRBD2,many,TRBV6-4,CASSEVSGGPDTQYF,TGTGCCAGCAGTGAGGTTAGCGGGGGCCCAGATACGCAGTATTTT
TRBJ1-1,15,-,-,TRBV15,CATSRVRTPNTEAFF,TGTGCCACCAGCAGAGTCAGGACACCAAACACTGAAGCTTTCTTT
TRBJ2-2,16,TRBD1,-,TRBV29-1,CSVTNPGTADTGELFF,TGCAGCGTGACTAATCCCGGGACAGCGGACACCGGGGAGCTGTTTTTT
TRBJ2-1,14,TRBD2,-,TRBV5-1,CASSWSGSYNEQFF,TGCGCCAGCAGCTGGAGCGGGAGCTACAATGAGCAGTTCTTC
TRBJ1-4,14,-,-,TRBV2,CASTRDSPNEKLFF,TGTGCCAGCACTCGAGACAGTCCTAATGAAAAACTGTTTTTT
TRBJ1-4,15,-,-,TRBV7-9,CASSPQGSKNEKLFF,TGTGCCAGCAGCCCACAGGGAAGTAAAAATGAAAAACTGTTTTTT
TRBJ1-3,13,-,-,TRBV6-6,CATREFSGNTIYF,TGTGCCACCCGTGAGTTCTCTGGAAACACCATATATTTT
TRBJ2-2,15,TRBD1,-,TRBV19,CASSGTGLVTGELFF,TGTGCCAGTAGTGGGACAGGGCTCGTCACCGGGGAGCTGTTTTTT
TRBJ1-4,14,-,-,TRBV19,CASSIVGRVEKLFF,TGTGCCAGTAGTATAGTCGGCAGGGTCGAAAAACTGTTTTTT
TRBJ1-1,12,-,-,TRBV10-3,CAIRDRTAEAFF,TGTGCCATCAGGGACCGGACAGCTGAAGCTTTCTTT
TRBJ1-5,13,-,few,TRBV30,CAWTRGQEQPQHF,TGTGCCTGGACGCGGGGGCAGGAGCAGCCCCAGCATTTT
TRBJ2-3,15,-,-,TRBV15,CATSRDGGDTDTQYF,TGTGCCACCAGCAGAGATGGAGGTGACACAGATACGCAGTATTTT